The text below deals with one T cell receptor (beta chain). The CDR3 extends over 15 amino acids. The J segment lost 8 bases and the V segment lost 6 bases, leaving 11 bases of the junction unmatched. Per the germline V gene, CDR1 is LNHDA and CDR2 is SQIVND (reference sequence). Profiled with immunoSEQ multiplex PCR; TCRdb holds only in-frame clones, not every one. This table has about 57,000 clones, 85% to 95% appearing once. This specimen comes from a study of T cell changes during pregnancy in multiple sclerosis. This chain connects TRBV19 to TRBJ1-2; TRBD1 agrees at 11 bases. The sequence came from a female donor in good health, enrolled as a control in a pregnancy study. This sample comprised peripheral blood, obtained after pregnancy. DNA for the CDR3: TGTGCCAGTAGAACCCCCGGACAGGGGGCCGAGGGCTACACCTTC. It yields the protein CASRTPGQGAEGYTF.